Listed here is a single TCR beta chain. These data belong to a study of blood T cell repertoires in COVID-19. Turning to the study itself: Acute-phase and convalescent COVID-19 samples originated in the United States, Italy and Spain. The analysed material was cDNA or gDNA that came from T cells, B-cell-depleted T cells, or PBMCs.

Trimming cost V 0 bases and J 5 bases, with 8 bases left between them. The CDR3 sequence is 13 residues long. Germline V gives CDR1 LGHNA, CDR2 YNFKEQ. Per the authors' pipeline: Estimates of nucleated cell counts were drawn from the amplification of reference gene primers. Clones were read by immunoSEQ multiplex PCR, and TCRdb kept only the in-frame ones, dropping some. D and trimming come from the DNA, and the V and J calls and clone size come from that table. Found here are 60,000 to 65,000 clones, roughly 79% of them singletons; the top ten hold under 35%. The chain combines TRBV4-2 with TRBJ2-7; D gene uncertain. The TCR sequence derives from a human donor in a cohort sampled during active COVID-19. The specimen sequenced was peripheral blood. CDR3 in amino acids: CASSQDLADEQYF. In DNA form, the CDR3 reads TGTGCCAGCAGCCAAGATCTGGCTGACGAGCAGTACTTC.